This paragraph covers one TCR beta chain sequence. The antigen remains unidentified. This entry is derived from a study of shared clonotypes between healthy human individuals. Assay used: immunoSEQ multiplex PCR; TCRdb lists only in-frame clones, some missing. The sample consists of around 1 million clones, 70% to 85% of them appearing once. Unmatched junction bases numbered 6, after V lost 4 bases and J lost 8 bases. The CDR3 has 13 residues. CDR1 and CDR2 (germline): MDHEN, SYDVKM. Overall study results and limits: Generation probabilities were higher for clonotypes shared across all four sorted-subset donors than for unshared ones.

J is TRBJ1-2 and V is TRBV28; 8 bases map to TRBD1. The sample taken for sequencing was memory CD4+ T cells sorted from blood. The subset is: CD45RA-negative fraction. This TCR was recovered from a man between 18 and 35 years old in good health. CDR3 DNA: TGTGCCAGCAGTTCCATGGACAGGGAGGGCTACACCTTC. Residues: CASSSMDREGYTF.